This passage covers 10 T cell receptor beta chains from one sample sequenced in a study of regulatory T cells in long-lasting Graves disease. Library construction for TCR beta used iRepertoire HTBI primers and Arm-PCR of CDR3 regions. TCRdb re-called the multiplex PCR reads with MiXCR, one entry per CDR3 protein. Of 350,000 to 550,000 distinct CDR3 sequences detected, more than 12% appear once; the ten largest clones hold 16%. Described time point: newly diagnosed GD, antithyroid drugs for less than 3 months. PBMCs provided the RNA from which the TCR library was made. The same specimen was also included in a second study, on T cells in Graves' hyperthyroidism and ophthalmopathy.

The sample here was peripheral blood mononuclear cells (PBMCs), taken at new diagnosis, from a patient treated with antithyroid drugs. Receptor source: a woman in her twenties or thirties with Graves disease.

This clonotype was picked up many times. This chain connects TRBV11-2 to TRBJ2-1; D call uncertain. Looked up from germline, CDR1 is SGHAT and CDR2 is FQNNGV. The CDR3 consists of 15 residues. Trimming removed 0 bases from V and 3 bases from J, with 9 bases in between. The CDR3 region has the DNA TGTGCCAGCAGCTTAGATCAGGCAGGCTACAATGAGCAGTTCTTC. Translation gives CASSLDQAGYNEQFF.

The chain couples TRBV15 to TRBJ2-7; no clear D. Deletions cut 0 bases from V and 0 bases from J, with 9 bases between. The CDR3 loop spans 15 amino acids. From germline, CDR1 is LNHNV and CDR2 YYDKDF (reference sequence). The chain's CDR3 is CATSRDTGLSYEQYF. In DNA form, the CDR3 reads TGTGCCACCAGCAGAGATACCGGGCTCTCCTACGAGCAGTACTTC.

V gene TRBV5-1 combines with J gene TRBJ2-2, with D unclear. This CDR3 contains 14 residues. Trimming left V 0 bases short and J 6 bases short, with 9 bases between. The V gene's germline CDR1 is SGHRS and CDR2 YFSETQ. The CDR3 protein is CASSLGEASGELFF. The CDR3 DNA follows: TGCGCCAGCAGCTTGGGGGAAGCCTCCGGGGAGCTGTTTTTT.

This clonotype was recorded at least ten times. The rearrangement links TRBV2 to TRBJ1-2; a possible D gene is TRBD1 (5 bases). The V end was cut by 10 bases, the J end by 10 bases, with 16 bases between. The CDR3 contains 11 residues. Looked up from germline, CDR1 is SNHLY and CDR2 is FYNNEI. The CDR3 nucleotides read TGTGCCAACCAGGGACTTGAGATCTACACCTTC. It specifies CANQGLEIYTF.

The rearrangement uses TRBV27 and TRBJ2-7; TRBD2 matches at 10 bases. CDR3 length: 14 residues. V shed 8 bases and J 5 bases; nucleotides not matched to a gene: 9. The V gene's germline CDR1 is MNHEY and CDR2 SMNVEV (reference sequence). CDR3 protein: CASGSGLATHEQYF. CDR3 nucleotides: TGTGCCAGCGGATCGGGACTAGCGACCCACGAGCAGTACTTC.

The J gene is TRBJ1-1, the V gene TRBV29-1; maybe TRBD1 (6 bases). The ends were cut back, 4 bases at V and 10 bases at J, with 19 bases in the middle. Germline CDR1 and CDR2: SQVTM and ANQGSEA. This CDR3 is 13 amino acids long. CDR3 sequence reads: CSVVNSWTEGAFF. The CDR3 DNA sequence: TGCAGCGTTGTAAATAGTTGGACAGAAGGAGCTTTCTTT.

The rearrangement uses TRBV20-1 and TRBJ2-1; 12 bases match TRBD1. Germline V gene sequence: CDR1 DFQATT, CDR2 SNEGSKA (reference sequence). This CDR3 contains 13 residues. V lost 4 bases, J lost 9 bases, and 4 bases stayed unmatched. The CDR3 loop is CSATGQGAGEQFF. The CDR3 DNA reads as TGCAGTGCTACGGGACAGGGGGCAGGTGAGCAGTTCTTC.

This clonotype was observed many times. The gene calls are TRBV11-2 and TRBJ1-1; D unclear. This CDR3 is 14 amino acids long. V lost 2 bases to trimming and J lost 3 bases, with 10 bases between them. CDR1 is SGHAT and CDR2 is FQNNGV in the germline V gene. Written as DNA, the CDR3 is TGTGCCAGCAGCTTAAGGGTCTTGTACACTGAAGCTTTCTTT. Protein sequence: CASSLRVLYTEAFF.

The chain couples TRBV18 to TRBJ2-1, with 8 bases lining up with TRBD2. Germline V gives CDR1 KGHSH, CDR2 LQKENI. After removal of 4 bases from V and 2 bases from J, the junction contained 4 bases not matched to a gene. The CDR3 length is 15 residues. This CDR3 is CASSLREGPYNEQFF. The CDR3 bases are TGTGCCAGCTCACTACGGGAGGGCCCCTACAATGAGCAGTTCTTC.

The table lists this clonotype with a few counts. The chain is built from TRBV3-1 and TRBJ2-3; 10 bases fit TRBD2. Germline CDR1 and CDR2: LGHDT and YNNKEL (reference sequence). V lost 4 bases, J lost 0 bases, and 4 bases stayed unmatched. CDR3 length: 16 residues. The CDR3 sequence is CASSPPSGSSTDTQYF. The CDR3 coding sequence is TGTGCCAGCAGCCCCCCTAGCGGGAGCAGCACAGATACGCAGTATTTT.